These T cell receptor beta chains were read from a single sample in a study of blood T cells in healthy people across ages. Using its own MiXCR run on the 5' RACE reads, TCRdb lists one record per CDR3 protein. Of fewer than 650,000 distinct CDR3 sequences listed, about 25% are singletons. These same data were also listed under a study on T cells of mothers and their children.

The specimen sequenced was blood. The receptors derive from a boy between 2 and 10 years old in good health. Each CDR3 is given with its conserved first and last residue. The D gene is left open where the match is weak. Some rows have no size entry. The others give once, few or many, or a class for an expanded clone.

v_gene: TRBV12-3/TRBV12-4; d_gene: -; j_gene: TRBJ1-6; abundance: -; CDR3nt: TGTGCCAGCAGGGAGAGACAGCGATCACCCCTCCACTTT; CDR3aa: CASRERQRSPLHF
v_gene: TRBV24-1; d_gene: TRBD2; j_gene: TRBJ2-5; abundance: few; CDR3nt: TGTGCCACCAGCGGACTAGCGGAGGAGACCCAGTACTTC; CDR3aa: CATSGLAEETQYF
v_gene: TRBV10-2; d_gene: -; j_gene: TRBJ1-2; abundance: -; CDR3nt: TGCGCCAGCAGTGAATCGCCGGTTGAGAGCTATGGCTACACCTTC; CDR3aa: CASSESPVESYGYTF
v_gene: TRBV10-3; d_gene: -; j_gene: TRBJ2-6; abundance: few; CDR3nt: TGTGCCATCAGCCCTTTGACAGTCTCTGGGGCCAACGTCCTGACTTTC; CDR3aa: CAISPLTVSGANVLTF
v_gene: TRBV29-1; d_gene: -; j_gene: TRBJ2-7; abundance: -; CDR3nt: TGCAGCGTTCTTGGAGGGGCCGGATGGCTGACTGAGCAGTACTTC; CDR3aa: CSVLGGAGWLTEQYF
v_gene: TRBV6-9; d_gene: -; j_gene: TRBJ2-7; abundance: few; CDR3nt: TGTGCCAGCAGTACCCGGGAGACCTATTTC; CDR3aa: CASSTRETYF
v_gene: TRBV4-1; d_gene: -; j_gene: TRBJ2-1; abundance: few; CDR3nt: TGCGCCAGCAGCCCCGGGATAGTCAATGAGCAGTTCTTC; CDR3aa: CASSPGIVNEQFF
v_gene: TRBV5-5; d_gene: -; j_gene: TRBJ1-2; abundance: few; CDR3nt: TGTGCCAGCAGCTCCAGGGAGGTCCCCTATGGCTACACCTTC; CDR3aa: CASSSREVPYGYTF
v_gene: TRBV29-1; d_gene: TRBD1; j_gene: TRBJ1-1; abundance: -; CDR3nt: TGCAGCGGGACGGGACAGGGCGAAGGAGCTTTCTTT; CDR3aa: CSGTGQGEGAFF
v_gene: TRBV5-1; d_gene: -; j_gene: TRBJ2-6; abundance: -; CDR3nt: TGCGCCAGCAGTTCCACAAGCTCTGGGGCCAACGTCCTGACTTTC; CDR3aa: CASSSTSSGANVLTF
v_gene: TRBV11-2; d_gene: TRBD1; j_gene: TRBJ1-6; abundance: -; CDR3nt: TGTGCCAGCAGCCCCCGACAGGGGTCTAATTCACCCCTCCACTTT; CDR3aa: CASSPRQGSNSPLHF
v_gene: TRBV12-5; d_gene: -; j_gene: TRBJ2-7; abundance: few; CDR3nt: TGTGCTAGTGGCCAAACCGACCGGTGGAGCTCCTACGAGCAGTACTTC; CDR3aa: CASGQTDRWSSYEQYF
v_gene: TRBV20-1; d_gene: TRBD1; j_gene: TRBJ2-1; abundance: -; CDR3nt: TGCAGTGCTATGCTGACCGGGACAGGGGTTTACTACAATGAGCAGTTCTTC; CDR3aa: CSAMLTGTGVYYNEQFF
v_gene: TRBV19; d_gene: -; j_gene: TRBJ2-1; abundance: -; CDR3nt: TGTGCCAGTAGTATAGTCTCCAATAAATACAATGAGCAGTTCTTC; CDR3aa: CASSIVSNKYNEQFF
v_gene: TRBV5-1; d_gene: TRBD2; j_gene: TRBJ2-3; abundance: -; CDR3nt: TGCGCCAGCAGCTTGGCGCCTAGCGGGAGTGGAGATACGCAGTATTTT; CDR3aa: CASSLAPSGSGDTQYF
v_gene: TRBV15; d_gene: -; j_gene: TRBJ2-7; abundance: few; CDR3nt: TGTGCCACCAGCAGAGAGCCCTACGAGCAGTACTTC; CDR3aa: CATSREPYEQYF
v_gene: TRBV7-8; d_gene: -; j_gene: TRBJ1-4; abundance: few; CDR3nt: TGTGCCAGCAGCAAGGGCGGGGGCCAAACTAATGAAAAACTGTTTTTT; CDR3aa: CASSKGGGQTNEKLFF
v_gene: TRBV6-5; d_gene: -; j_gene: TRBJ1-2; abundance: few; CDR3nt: TGTGCCAGCAGTTACCGTGGAGGACAAGGCTACACCTTC; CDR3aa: CASSYRGGQGYTF
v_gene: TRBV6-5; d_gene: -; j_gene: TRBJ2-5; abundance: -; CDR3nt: TGTGCCAGCAGTGGACCTAGCGTTGGCGAGACCCAGTACTTC; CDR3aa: CASSGPSVGETQYF
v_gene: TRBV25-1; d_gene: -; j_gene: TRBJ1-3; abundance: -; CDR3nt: TGTGCCAGCAGTGAACTCGGGCCCAGAAACACCATATATTTT; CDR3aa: CASSELGPRNTIYF
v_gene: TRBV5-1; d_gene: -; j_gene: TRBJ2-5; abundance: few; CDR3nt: TGCGCCAGCAGCCCTACGAGACGAGGGAAAGAGACCCAGTACTTC; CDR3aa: CASSPTRRGKETQYF
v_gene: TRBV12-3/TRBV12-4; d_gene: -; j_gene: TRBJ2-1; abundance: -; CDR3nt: TGTGCCAGCAGTCCCGGACAGCGGAGCTCCTACAATGAGCAGTTCTTC; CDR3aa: CASSPGQRSSYNEQFF
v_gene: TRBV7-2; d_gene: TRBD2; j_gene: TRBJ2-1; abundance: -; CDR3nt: TGTGCCAGCAGCTCCGGACTAGCGGGAGCTAATGAGCAGTTCTTC; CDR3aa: CASSSGLAGANEQFF
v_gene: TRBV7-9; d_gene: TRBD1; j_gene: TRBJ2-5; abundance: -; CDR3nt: TGTGCCAGCAGCTTTGCGACAGGGGCCCAGGAGACCCAGTACTTC; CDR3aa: CASSFATGAQETQYF
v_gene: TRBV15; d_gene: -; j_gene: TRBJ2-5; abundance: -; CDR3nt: TGTGCCACCAGCAGAGTGGAAAGGTCCCGAGAGACCCAGTACTTC; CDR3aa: CATSRVERSRETQYF
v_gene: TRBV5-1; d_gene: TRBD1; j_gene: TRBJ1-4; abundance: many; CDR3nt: TGCGCCAGCAGCCCCGACAGGGGTATCGAAAAACTGTTTTTT; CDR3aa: CASSPDRGIEKLFF
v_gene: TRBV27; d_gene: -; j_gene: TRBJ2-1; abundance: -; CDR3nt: TGTGCCAGCAGTTTTGGGGGATCTAGGACGAATGAGCAGTTCTTC; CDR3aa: CASSFGGSRTNEQFF
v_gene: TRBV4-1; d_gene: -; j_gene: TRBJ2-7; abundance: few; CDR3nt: TGCGCCAGCAGCCAAGCCGCCGTCTCCGGGGTTTACGAGCAGTACTTC; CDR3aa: CASSQAAVSGVYEQYF
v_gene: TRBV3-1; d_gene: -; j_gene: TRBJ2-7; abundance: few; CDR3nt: TGTGCCAGCACCGGGACCGACTCTTACGAGCAGTACTTC; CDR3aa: CASTGTDSYEQYF
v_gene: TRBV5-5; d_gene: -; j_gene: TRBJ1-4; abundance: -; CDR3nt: TGTGCCAGCAGCTCGACCACAGGGACCACTAATGAAAAACTGTTTTTT; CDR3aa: CASSSTTGTTNEKLFF
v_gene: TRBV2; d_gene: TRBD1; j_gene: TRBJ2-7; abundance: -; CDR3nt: TGTGCCAGCACCCAAGACAGGGGGGCATACGAGCAGTACTTC; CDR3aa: CASTQDRGAYEQYF
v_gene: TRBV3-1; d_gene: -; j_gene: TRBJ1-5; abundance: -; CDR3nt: TGTGCCAGCAGCCAGGACACCTTGAGCAATCAGCCCCAGCATTTT; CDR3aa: CASSQDTLSNQPQHF
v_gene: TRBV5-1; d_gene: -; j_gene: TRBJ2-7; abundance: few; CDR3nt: TGCGCCAGCAGCCCATACGCGGGACCTACCGTTTACGAGCAGTACTTC; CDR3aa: CASSPYAGPTVYEQYF
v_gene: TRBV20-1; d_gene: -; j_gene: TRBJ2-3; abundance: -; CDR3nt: TGCAGTGCTAGCTCGACTGGACACCACCGGGATACGCAGTATTTT; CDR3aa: CSASSTGHHRDTQYF
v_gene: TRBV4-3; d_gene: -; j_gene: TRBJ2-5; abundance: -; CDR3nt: TGCGCCAGCAGCCAAGAAGGGGCAGCTTGGTACCAAGAGACCCAGTACTTC; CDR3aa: CASSQEGAAWYQETQYF
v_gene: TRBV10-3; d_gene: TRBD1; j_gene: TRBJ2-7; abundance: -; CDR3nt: TGTGCCATCAGAGGGACAGAGATCTACGAGCAGTACTTC; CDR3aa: CAIRGTEIYEQYF
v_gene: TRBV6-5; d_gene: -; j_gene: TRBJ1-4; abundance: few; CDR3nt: TGTGCCAGCAGTCGACAGCTGGCTAATGAAAAACTGTTTTTT; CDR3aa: CASSRQLANEKLFF
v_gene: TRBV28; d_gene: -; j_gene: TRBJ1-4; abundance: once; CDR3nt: TGTGCCAGCAGCGCTTTCCTTGGGTATGAAAAACTGTTTTTT; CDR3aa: CASSAFLGYEKLFF
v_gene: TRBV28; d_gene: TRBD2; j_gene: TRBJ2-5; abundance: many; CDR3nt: TGTGCCAGCAGTACAACGGGACTAGCGGGGGGGCTGGAGACCCAGTACTTC; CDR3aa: CASSTTGLAGGLETQYF
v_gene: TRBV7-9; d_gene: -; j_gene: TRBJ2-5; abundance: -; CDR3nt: TGTGCCAGCAGCTTAGAACATCATCCCAAGGAGCAGTACTTC; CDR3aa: CASSLEHHPKEQYF
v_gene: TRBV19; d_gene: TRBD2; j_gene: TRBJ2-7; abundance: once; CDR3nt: TGTGCCAGTAGCCCCCGAGGAGCGGGAGCGTACGAGCAGTACTTC; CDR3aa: CASSPRGAGAYEQYF
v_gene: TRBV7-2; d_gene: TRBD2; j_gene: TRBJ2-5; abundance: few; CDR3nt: TGTGCCAGCAGTCGACTAGCTCCTGGGGGGACCCAGTACTTC; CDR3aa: CASSRLAPGGTQYF
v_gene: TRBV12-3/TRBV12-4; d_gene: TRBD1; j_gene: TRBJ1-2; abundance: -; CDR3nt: TGTGCCAGCAGCCCAAGTTGGACAGGGGGCGATGGCTACACCTTC; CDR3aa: CASSPSWTGGDGYTF
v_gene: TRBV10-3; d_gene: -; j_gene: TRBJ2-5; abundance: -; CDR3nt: TGTGCCATCAGTGAGAGAGTCCGAGGTGAACAAGAGACCCAGTACTTC; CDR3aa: CAISERVRGEQETQYF
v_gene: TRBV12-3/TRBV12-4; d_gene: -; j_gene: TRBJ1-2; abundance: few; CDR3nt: TGTGCCAGCAGTTTATCCAACAGGGAGGGTAACTATGGCTACACCTTC; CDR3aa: CASSLSNREGNYGYTF
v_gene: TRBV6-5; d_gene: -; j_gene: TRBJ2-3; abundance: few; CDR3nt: TGTGCCAGCAGGCGAAGGGGCGGCACAGATACGCAGTATTTT; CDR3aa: CASRRRGGTDTQYF
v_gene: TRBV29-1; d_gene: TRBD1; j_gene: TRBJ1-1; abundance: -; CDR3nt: TGCAGCGTTGAGCCTCCTCTGACAGGGGGAGGAGCTTTCTTT; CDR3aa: CSVEPPLTGGGAFF
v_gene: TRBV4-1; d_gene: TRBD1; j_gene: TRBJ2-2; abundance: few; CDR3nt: TGCGCCAGCAGCCTAGGGGGCTTGTTGAGCGGGGAGCTGTTTTTT; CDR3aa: CASSLGGLLSGELFF
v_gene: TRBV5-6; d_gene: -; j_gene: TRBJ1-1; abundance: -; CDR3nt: TGTGCCAGCAGCGTGGGACGACTTTATCCTGAAGCTTTCTTT; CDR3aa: CASSVGRLYPEAFF
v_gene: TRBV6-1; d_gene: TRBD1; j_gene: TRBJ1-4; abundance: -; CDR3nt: TGTGCCATCAGTGAAGCGTACCCGGGACAGGGGGCCCCCTCGGATGAAAAACTGTTTTTT; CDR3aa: CAISEAYPGQGAPSDEKLFF
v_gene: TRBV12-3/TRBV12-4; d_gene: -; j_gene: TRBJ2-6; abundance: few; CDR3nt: TGTGCCAGCAGTCCTCACGGTAACTCTGGGGCCAACGTCCTGACTTTC; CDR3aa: CASSPHGNSGANVLTF
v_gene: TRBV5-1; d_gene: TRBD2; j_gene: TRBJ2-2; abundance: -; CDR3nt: TGCGCCAGCAGCCCCACCGGGAGGGTTGAGACCGGGGAGCTGTTTTTT; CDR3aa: CASSPTGRVETGELFF
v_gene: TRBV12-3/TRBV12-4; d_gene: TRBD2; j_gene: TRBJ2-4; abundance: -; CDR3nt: TGTGCCAGCTCAATTCTCGGTAGCGGGGACATTCAGTACTTC; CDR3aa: CASSILGSGDIQYF
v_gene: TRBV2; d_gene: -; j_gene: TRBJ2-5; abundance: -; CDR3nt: TGTGCCAGCAGTGAAGATAGCGGTGTTTCGTCCTTC; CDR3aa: CASSEDSGVSSF
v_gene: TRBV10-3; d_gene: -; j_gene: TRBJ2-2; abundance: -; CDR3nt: TGTGCCATCAACAAGGCTAGCGACGCGAACACCGGGGAGCTGTTTTTT; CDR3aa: CAINKASDANTGELFF
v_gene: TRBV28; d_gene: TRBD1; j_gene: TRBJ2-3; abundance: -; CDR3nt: TGTGCCAGCAGTTTAAGTCCGGACAGGGTTCCAGATACGCAGTATTTT; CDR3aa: CASSLSPDRVPDTQYF
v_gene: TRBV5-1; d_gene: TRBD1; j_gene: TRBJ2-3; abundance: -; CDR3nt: TGCGCCAGCAGTGGACAGGGGGGCACAGATACGCAGTATTTT; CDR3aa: CASSGQGGTDTQYF
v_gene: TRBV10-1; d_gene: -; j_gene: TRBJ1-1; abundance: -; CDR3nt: TGCGCCAGCAGTGGACAGAAGAACACTGAAGCTTTCTTT; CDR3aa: CASSGQKNTEAFF